A single sample is the source of the 26 T cell receptor beta chains below, sequenced in a study of blood T cell repertoires in COVID-19 (dated by TCRdb to the early 2020s). The library was obtained by the immunoSEQ multiplex PCR assay. In TCRdb, the immuneACCESS table is reduced to in-frame sequences with V and J assigned. These tables do not hold every clone; where another copy was compared, an unresolved V gene accounts for under half, and the others remain unexplained. In all, the sample holds around 29,000 clones, and around 89% of those were seen once. In total, the top ten clones hold around 10% of the sample. Sequencing was carried out using peripheral blood. These TCRs come from a man between 60 and 75 years old with acute or convalescent COVID-19.

The V gene is TRBV7-8, the J gene TRBJ1-1; D ambiguous. There are 13 residues in the CDR3. Germline V gene sequence: CDR1 SGHVS, CDR2 FQNEAQ. Trimming took 1 base from V and 6 from J, leaving 9 bases between them. The CDR3 sequence: CASSLGGVAEAFF. In DNA form, the CDR3 reads TGTGCCAGCAGCTTAGGCGGGGTTGCTGAAGCTTTCTTT. Drawing the rest from reference TRBV7-8 and TRBJ1-1, the complete variable domain is GAGVSQSPRYKVAKRGQDVALRCDPISGHVSLFWYQQALGQGPEFLTYFQNEAQLDKSGLPSDRFFAERPEGSVSTLKIQRTQQEDSAVYLCASSLGGVAEAFFGQGTRLTVV.

This chain uses TRBV18 with TRBJ1-3, with D perhaps matching TRBD1 (6 bases). V was clipped by 3 bases and J by 1 base, with 7 bases between them. Germline V CDR1 and CDR2: KGHSH, LQKENI. CDR3 length: 14 amino acids. The CDR3 protein is CASSPQGSGNTIYF. The CDR3 nucleotides are TGTGCCAGCTCACCTCAGGGGTCTGGAAACACCATATATTTT.

The CDR3 region has the DNA TGCGCCAGCAGCCTAGCGGGGAACACCGGGGAGCTGTTTTTT. Protein product: CASSLAGNTGELFF. The rearrangement uses TRBV10-2 and TRBJ2-2, with 8 positions matching TRBD2. The germline V gene has CDR1 WSHSY and CDR2 SAAADI. Losses at the gene ends were 6 bases for V and 1 base for J; bases not matched to a gene: 1. The CDR3 is 14 amino acids.

J is TRBJ1-2 and V is TRBV15; 8 bases align to TRBD1. CDR3 length: 14 residues. J lost 4 bases, V lost 5 bases, and 6 bases had no gene match. Germline-derived CDR1 and CDR2 are LNHNV and YYDKDF (reference sequence). The CDR3 loop is CATSEDRGGYGYTF. The CDR3 DNA is TGTGCCACCAGCGAAGACAGGGGAGGCTATGGCTACACCTTC. The variable domain in full, with the rest retrieved from reference TRBV15 and TRBJ1-2, is DAMVIQNPRYQVTQFGKPVTLSCSQTLNHNVMYWYQQKSSQAPKLLFHYYDKDFNNEADTPDNFQSRRPNTSFCFLDIRSPGLGDTAMYLCATSEDRGGYGYTFGSGTRLTVV.

CDR3 sequence reads: CASSAQIQVNTEAFF. The CDR3 DNA follows: TGTGCCAGCAGCGCCCAGATTCAGGTGAACACTGAAGCTTTCTTT. The V gene is TRBV7-2, the J gene TRBJ1-1, with D hard to call. The CDR3 is made up of 15 amino acids. The germline CDR1 and CDR2 sequences are SGHTA and FQGNSA. The V end was cut by 5 bases, the J end by 0 bases, with 13 bases between. The variable domain in full, completed from reference TRBV7-2 and TRBJ1-1, reads GAGVSQSPSNKVTEKGKDVELRCDPISGHTALYWYRQSLGQGLEFLIYFQGNSAPDKSGLPSDRFSAERTGGSVSTLTIQRTQQEDSAVYLCASSAQIQVNTEAFFGQGTRLTVV.

This chain uses TRBV9 with TRBJ2-4; weak D call: TRBD1 (6 bases). The V end lost 4 bases, the J end lost 0 bases, and 17 bases lay between the germline ends. Germline CDR1 SGDLS, CDR2 YYNGEE. The CDR3 sequence is 17 residues long. CDR3 nucleotides: TGTGCCAGCAGCCCCCCGACAGGCTCCTTAGCCAAAAACATTCAGTACTTC. It specifies CASSPPTGSLAKNIQYF.

The chain joins TRBV2 to TRBJ2-7; 7 nucleotides agree with TRBD2. Germline V CDR1 and CDR2: SNHLY, FYNNEI. V was clipped by 4 bases and J by 1 base; unmatched bases: 7. The CDR3 is 15 amino acids. The CDR3 nucleotides are TGTGCCAGCAGTGTGGCTAGCGGTCTATCCTACGAGCAGTACTTC. It specifies CASSVASGLSYEQYF.

The rearrangement uses TRBV29-1 and TRBJ1-2, with D perhaps matching TRBD1 (5 bases). Germline CDR1 is SQVTM and CDR2 is ANQGSEA. V was shortened by 5 bases and J by 4 bases, with 14 bases between the two germline ends. The CDR3 runs to 13 residues. The CDR3 is CSVTNTGVYGYTF. The CDR3 DNA reads TGCAGCGTTACTAACACGGGGGTCTATGGCTACACCTTC.

The chain recombines TRBV18 with TRBJ2-1; perhaps TRBD1 as D (6 bases). CDR1 is KGHSH, CDR2 LQKENI, per germline. This CDR3 region has 13 residues. Trimming shortened V by 3 bases and J by 12 bases, and 15 bases separated the two germline ends. The chain's CDR3 is CASSPEGQLGQFF. CDR3 nucleotide sequence: TGTGCCAGCTCACCGGAAGGACAGCTTGGGCAGTTCTTC.

This clone is a singleton in its sample. The rearrangement links TRBV28 to TRBJ2-7; TRBD1 matches 8 bases. Germline-derived CDR1 and CDR2 are MDHEN and SYDVKM. The CDR3 extends over 12 amino acids. J was trimmed by 5 bases and V by 10 bases; bases with no gene match: 7. The DNA for the CDR3 is TGTGCCACCCGACTGACAGGGGACGAGCAGTACTTC. Its translation: CATRLTGDEQYF.

The chain uses TRBV4-1 and TRBJ1-5; no firm D call. This CDR3 contains 14 residues. Per germline, CDR1 MGHRA and CDR2 YSYEKL. The V and J ends lost 1 base and 2 bases respectively, with 6 bases between them. Here the CDR3 reads CASSQVGGNQPQHF. The CDR3 region has the DNA TGCGCCAGCAGCCAAGTAGGAGGCAATCAGCCCCAGCATTTT.

The chain uses TRBV19 and TRBJ1-5; D possibly corresponds to TRBD1 (5 bases). V shed 5 bases and J shed 7 bases, with 12 bases lying between them. This CDR3 region has 13 residues. Germline V gives CDR1 LNHDA, CDR2 SQIVND (reference sequence). The CDR3 sequence is CASSHGGGQPQHF. CDR3 nucleotides: TGTGCCAGTAGTCATGGGGGAGGGCAGCCCCAGCATTTT. Full variable domain (remainder filled in from reference TRBV19 and TRBJ1-5): DGGITQSPKYLFRKEGQNVTLSCEQNLNHDAMYWYRQDPGQGLRLIYYSQIVNDFQKGDIAEGYSVSREKKESFPLTVTSAQKNPTAFYLCASSHGGGQPQHFGDGTRLSIL.

The V and J genes are TRBV19 and TRBJ1-1, with D maybe TRBD1 (6 bases). V was trimmed by 4 bases and J by 4 bases, leaving 13 bases between them. This CDR3 comprises 14 residues. From germline, CDR1 is LNHDA and CDR2 SQIVND (reference sequence). CDR3 protein: CASSTSTGRTEAFF. DNA of the CDR3: TGTGCCAGTAGTACCTCGACAGGCCGCACTGAAGCTTTCTTT.

V gene TRBV6-5 combines with J gene TRBJ1-2; 8 bases line up with TRBD1. V shed 6 bases and J 5 bases; nucleotides not matched to a gene: 11. CDR3 length: 15 residues. The germline V gene encodes CDR1 MNHEY and CDR2 SVGAGI. CDR3 amino acids: CASRGGQGWPYGYTF. DNA of the CDR3: TGTGCCAGCAGAGGAGGACAGGGTTGGCCGTATGGCTACACCTTC.

This clone has just a few counts. The chain is built from TRBV7-3 and TRBJ2-3, with TRBD2 matching 11 bases. CDR3 length: 18 residues. Germline V gene sequence: CDR1 SGHTA, CDR2 FQGTGA. Trimming took 5 bases from V and 1 from J; bases not matched to a gene: 11. DNA of the CDR3: TGTGCCAGCAGCCCGTGGGGTAGCGGGAGGGATGGCACAGATACGCAGTATTTT. Translating gives CASSPWGSGRDGTDTQYF.

The chain has TRBV9 and TRBJ1-2; no clear D. V lost 7 bases to trimming and J lost 3 bases, with 13 bases between them. This CDR3 spans 13 amino acids. CDR1 SGDLS and CDR2 YYNGEE come from the germline V gene. The CDR3 here is CASGSLRDYGYTF. The CDR3 coding sequence is TGTGCCAGCGGAAGTCTCCGGGACTATGGCTACACCTTC.

This chain links TRBV4-1 with TRBJ1-4, with TRBD1 identical over 10 bases. The CDR3 covers 18 residues. The V gene's germline CDR1 is MGHRA and CDR2 YSYEKL. The V gene end was trimmed by 0 bases and the J gene end by 6 bases; junction bases not matched to a gene: 10. Here the CDR3 reads CASSQDAGLDRGDEKLFF. The DNA of the CDR3 is TGCGCCAGCAGCCAAGATGCGGGGCTGGACAGGGGGGATGAAAAACTGTTTTTT.

The V and J genes are TRBV28 and TRBJ1-2; a possible D gene is TRBD1 (5 bases). V was trimmed by 2 bases and J by 4 bases, leaving 11 bases between them. This CDR3 has 14 amino acids. The germline V gene has CDR1 MDHEN and CDR2 SYDVKM. The CDR3 loop is CASSLGAVGYGYTF. CDR3 sequence (DNA): TGTGCCAGCAGTTTAGGGGCCGTGGGCTATGGCTACACCTTC.

V is TRBV3-1 (or the pseudogene TRBV3-2) and J is TRBJ2-6; TRBD1 aligns across 7 bases. CDR3 length: 19 amino acids. V shed 2 bases and J 0 bases; nucleotides not matched to a gene: 10. CDR1 is LGHDT and CDR2 is YNNKEL in the germline V gene (reference sequence). The CDR3 here is CASSQPTGTVLSGANVLTF. The CDR3 DNA reads as TGTGCCAGCAGCCAACCCACCGGGACAGTACTCTCTGGGGCCAACGTCCTGACTTTC.

This clone occurred once. This sequence joins TRBV6-1 and TRBJ1-1; no clear D. The CDR3 length is 13 residues. Per germline, CDR1 MNHNS and CDR2 SASEGT. V lost 0 bases and J lost 8, with 10 bases in between. The DNA for the CDR3 is TGTGCCAGCAGTGAAGCGAGGTACGGGGAAGCTTTCTTT. This codes for CASSEARYGEAFF.

CDR3 amino acids: CASSKFRDSPNYGYTF. The CDR3 coding sequence is TGCGCCAGCAGCAAATTCCGGGACTCCCCTAACTATGGCTACACCTTC. The genes are TRBV5-1 and TRBJ1-2, with a possible D match to TRBD1 (5 bases). Trimming left V 4 bases short and J 0 bases short, with 16 bases between. Germline loops: CDR1 SGHRS, CDR2 YFSETQ. The CDR3 has 16 residues.

This clone is categorized as medium-sized. V and J are TRBV19 and TRBJ1-1; weak D call: TRBD1 (5 bases). This CDR3 region has 12 residues. Germline V CDR1 and CDR2: LNHDA, SQIVND (reference sequence). The V end lost 8 bases, the J end lost 4 bases, and 11 bases lay between the germline ends. The CDR3 nucleotides are TGTGCCAGTTCGCAGGGTGGCACTGAAGCTTTCTTT. It specifies CASSQGGTEAFF.

V usage is TRBV28 and J usage is TRBJ1-1, with TRBD1 matching over 8 bases. Trimming removed 6 bases from V and 5 bases from J; junction bases left unmatched: 8. The CDR3 contains 14 residues. Germline values: CDR1 MDHEN, CDR2 SYDVKM. The CDR3 region is CASRSQGDPTEAFF. CDR3 in DNA: TGTGCCAGCAGATCACAGGGGGATCCGACTGAAGCTTTCTTT.

The V and J genes are TRBV7-3 and TRBJ1-6; tentatively, D is TRBD1 (5 bases). The CDR3 is 14 residues long. CDR1 and CDR2 from the germline V gene are SGHTA and FQGTGA. V shed 5 bases and J shed 10 bases, with 15 bases lying between them. Here the CDR3 DNA reads TGTGCCAGCAGCGCCCAGGGATATGGCTCACCCCTCCACTTT. Translation gives CASSAQGYGSPLHF.

The chain uses TRBV11-1 and TRBJ1-2; 7 nucleotides agree with TRBD1. The CDR3 has 16 residues. Germline CDR1 is SGHAT and CDR2 is FQDESV (reference sequence). The ends lost 1 base at V and 4 bases at J; junction bases unmatched: 9. The CDR3 protein is CASSLGSPGGSYGYTF. In DNA form, the CDR3 reads TGTGCCAGCAGCTTAGGATCCCCAGGGGGGTCCTATGGCTACACCTTC.

This clone was seen just once. This rearrangement joins TRBV24-1 to TRBJ2-1; 11 bases align to TRBD2. Germline V gene lookup returns CDR1 KGHDR and CDR2 SFDVKD. V lost 7 bases and J lost 9; bases outside the gene matches: 10. This CDR3 region has 15 residues. The DNA for the CDR3 is TGTGCCACCAGCCCGGGACTAGCGGTGACGGGTGAGCAGTTCTTC. This sequence encodes CATSPGLAVTGEQFF.